This is a list of T cell receptor beta chains from one sample in a study of blood T cell repertoires in COVID-19. Some clones are missing from TCRdb's copy, which holds only in-frame ones; the method was immunoSEQ multiplex PCR. This table holds approximately 110,000 clones, approximately 86% found once. The sequenced sample consisted of peripheral blood. Receptor source: a man aged 40-50 years with acute or convalescent COVID-19. Each CDR3 is given with its conserved first and last residue. Each record gives: CDR3 DNA, CDR3 protein, V gene, D gene, J gene, clone size. The D gene is left open where the match is weak. Clone size, where shown, is once, few, many, or a class for clones that have expanded.

CDR3 DNA: TGTGCCAGCAGTTTTATCCCGGGCACTGAAGCTTTCTTT
CDR3 protein: CASSFIPGTEAFF
V gene: TRBV12-3/TRBV12-4
D gene: NA
J gene: TRBJ1-1
clone size: NA

CDR3 DNA: TGTGCCAGCAGGCTAGCGGGGGGCTTCACAGATACGCAGTATTTT
CDR3 protein: CASRLAGGFTDTQYF
V gene: TRBV6-6
D gene: TRBD2
J gene: TRBJ2-3
clone size: once

CDR3 DNA: TGTGCCAGCAGCAGATCTATGAACACTGAAGCTTTCTTT
CDR3 protein: CASSRSMNTEAFF
V gene: TRBV3-1/TRBV3-2
D gene: NA
J gene: TRBJ1-1
clone size: once

CDR3 DNA: TGTGCCAGCAGTTCAGACAGGGGATTAGCCAAAAACATTCAGTACTTC
CDR3 protein: CASSSDRGLAKNIQYF
V gene: TRBV6-5
D gene: TRBD1
J gene: TRBJ2-4
clone size: NA

CDR3 DNA: TGTGCCAGCAGTTTGAGGGACTCCTATAATTCACCCCTCCACTTT
CDR3 protein: CASSLRDSYNSPLHF
V gene: TRBV28
D gene: NA
J gene: TRBJ1-6
clone size: NA

CDR3 DNA: TGTGCCAGCAGCCGACAGGGTTATGGCTACACCTTC
CDR3 protein: CASSRQGYGYTF
V gene: TRBV12-3/TRBV12-4
D gene: TRBD1
J gene: TRBJ1-2
clone size: NA

CDR3 DNA: TGTGCCAGCAGTGGACAGTCCTATAATTCACCCCTCCACTTT
CDR3 protein: CASSGQSYNSPLHF
V gene: TRBV25-1
D gene: NA
J gene: TRBJ1-6
clone size: NA

CDR3 DNA: TGTGCCAGCAGCCCACTAGGATGGACCGGGGAGCTGTTTTTT
CDR3 protein: CASSPLGWTGELFF
V gene: TRBV11-2
D gene: NA
J gene: TRBJ2-2
clone size: once

CDR3 DNA: TGTGCCAGCAGTTCTTACAGGTTTAGGACTGAAGCTTTCTTT
CDR3 protein: CASSSYRFRTEAFF
V gene: TRBV6-5
D gene: NA
J gene: TRBJ1-1
clone size: once

CDR3 DNA: TGTGCCAGCAGTGCGGGTAGCGGGAGGGCCACTGATACGCAGTATTTT
CDR3 protein: CASSAGSGRATDTQYF
V gene: TRBV6-4
D gene: TRBD2
J gene: TRBJ2-3
clone size: once

CDR3 DNA: TGTGCCATCAGTGAGTCGGCAGGTGAAAAACTGTTTTTT
CDR3 protein: CAISESAGEKLFF
V gene: TRBV10-3
D gene: NA
J gene: TRBJ1-4
clone size: NA

CDR3 DNA: TGTGCCAGCAGTTATCTCCAACCCCGGGGCACCGGGGAGCTGTTTTTT
CDR3 protein: CASSYLQPRGTGELFF
V gene: TRBV27
D gene: NA
J gene: TRBJ2-2
clone size: NA

CDR3 DNA: TGTGCCAGCGCGCCCTTGGAGTCAGGCGGGGAGACCCAGTACTTC
CDR3 protein: CASAPLESGGETQYF
V gene: TRBV27
D gene: NA
J gene: TRBJ2-5
clone size: NA

CDR3 DNA: TGCGCCAGCAGCCCCGACCAGGGGGCGCGGACTGAAGCTTTCTTT
CDR3 protein: CASSPDQGARTEAFF
V gene: TRBV4-1
D gene: TRBD1
J gene: TRBJ1-1
clone size: NA

CDR3 DNA: TGTGCCAGCAGCCAAGTTATTCGGGACAGGGGTTATCAGCCCCAGCATTTT
CDR3 protein: CASSQVIRDRGYQPQHF
V gene: TRBV14
D gene: TRBD1
J gene: TRBJ1-5
clone size: NA

CDR3 DNA: TGTGCCAGCAGAAGACTAGCCCCAAACCGGACAGCTTATAGCAATCAGCCCCAGCATTTT
CDR3 protein: CASRRLAPNRTAYSNQPQHF
V gene: TRBV6-4
D gene: NA
J gene: TRBJ1-5
clone size: NA

CDR3 DNA: TGCGCCAGCAGCCAAGAAGGACAGTCCTACAATGAGCAGTTCTTC
CDR3 protein: CASSQEGQSYNEQFF
V gene: TRBV4-1
D gene: NA
J gene: TRBJ2-1
clone size: NA

CDR3 DNA: TGTGCCAGCAGCCCGAGCGGGGGGTTTGAGACCCAGTACTTC
CDR3 protein: CASSPSGGFETQYF
V gene: TRBV11-2
D gene: TRBD2
J gene: TRBJ2-5
clone size: NA